This T cell receptor (beta chain) was profiled in a study of CD8+ T cells in alopecia areata. Across the study: Tofacitinib administration to treated patients was oral, at 5 to 10 mg twice daily. Tofacitinib dosing lasted 6 to 18 months, which was then followed by 6 months off drug.

This CDR3 spans 12 amino acids. V was pared by 8 bases and J by 6 bases, with 16 bases between. Germline values: CDR1 SQVTM, CDR2 ANQGSEA. As concerns this clone: Antigen: not known.

Extracted RNA was reverse transcribed into cDNA, the sequencing template. The assay was immunoSEQ multiplex PCR, and TCRdb's table has in-frame clones only and misses some. The repertoire holds 200,000 to 250,000 clones, with 64% as singletons. Treatment in this sample: oral pan-JAK inhibitor, 5-10 mg twice daily. Study results and limitations: Scalp clonality and expanded CD8+ clones among the top 100 showed significant decreases with tofacitinib. As there was one nonresponder, how baseline CD8+ expansion relates to response remains uncertain.

This receptor was taken from a human donor with alopecia areata. This specimen was CD4+ T cells sorted from blood, taken at week 4, from a patient treated with tofacitinib. This chain joins TRBV29-1 and TRBJ1-2; maybe TRBD1 (5 bases). DNA of the CDR3: TGCAGCTCCTACGACAGTGGGGATGGCTACACCTTC. Its protein is CSSYDSGDGYTF.